This T cell receptor beta chain derives from a study of T cells after yellow fever vaccination. The study's findings and limits: Though it reached lower strength, the secondary response hit its peak faster, day 5 versus 15.

This clonotype has a handful of counts. Antigen specificity is unknown. The germline V and J ends were trimmed by 8 bases and 3 bases, with 13 bases remaining between them. Germline V gene sequence: CDR1 SQVTM, CDR2 ANQGSEA. The CDR3 length is 12 residues. One entry per CDR3 protein results from TCRdb running MiXCR on the 5' RACE reads. The sample lists around 340,000 distinct CDR3 sequences; roughly an eighth were seen once. This sequence joins TRBV29-1 and TRBJ2-5; no firm D call. The receptor comes from a man in his late teens or twenties who received the YFV17D yellow fever vaccine. Here the sequenced sample was CD4+ T cells sorted from PBMCs, taken 15 days after the yellow fever booster vaccination. The CDR3 region is CSWAAEKETQYF. The CDR3 DNA follows: TGCAGCTGGGCGGCAGAGAAAGAGACCCAGTACTTC.